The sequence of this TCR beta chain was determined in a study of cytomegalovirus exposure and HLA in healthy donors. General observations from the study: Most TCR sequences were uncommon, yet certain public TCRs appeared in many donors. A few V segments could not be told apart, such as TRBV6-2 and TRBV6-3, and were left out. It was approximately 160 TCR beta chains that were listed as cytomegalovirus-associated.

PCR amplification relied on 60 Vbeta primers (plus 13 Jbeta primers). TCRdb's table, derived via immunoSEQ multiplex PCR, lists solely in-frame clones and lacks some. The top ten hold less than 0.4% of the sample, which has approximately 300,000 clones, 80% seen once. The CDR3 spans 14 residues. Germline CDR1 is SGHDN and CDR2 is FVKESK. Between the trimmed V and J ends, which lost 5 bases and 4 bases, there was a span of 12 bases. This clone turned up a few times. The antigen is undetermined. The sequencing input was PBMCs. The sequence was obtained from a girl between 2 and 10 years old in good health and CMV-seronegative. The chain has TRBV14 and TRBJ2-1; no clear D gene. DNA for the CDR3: TGTGCCAGCAGCGCCCTGTCTCAGTACAATGAGCAGTTCTTC. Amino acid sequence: CASSALSQYNEQFF.